Shown below are 8 T cell receptor beta chains from a single sample sequenced in a study of high-grade serous ovarian cancer treatment subgroups. This table comes from immunoSEQ multiplex PCR, and its TCRdb copy is limited to in-frame clones, with some not included. The data contain about 7,400 clones, less than 70% of them singletons. Tumor samples were obtained before definitive surgery or chemotherapy. Sample: tumor tissue. The receptor source for this set is a human donor with high-grade serous ovarian cancer.

The chain employs TRBV28 and TRBJ2-6, with a tentative D call TRBD2 (5 bases). Germline loops: CDR1 MDHEN, CDR2 SYDVKM. The CDR3 extends over 16 amino acids. Trimming removed 2 bases from V and 2 bases from J, with 10 bases in between. This CDR3 reads CASSLNAGAGANVLTF. In DNA, the CDR3 is TGTGCCAGCAGTTTAAACGCCGGGGCTGGGGCCAACGTCCTGACTTTC.

The CDR3 loop is CASSQDTLGGTGELFF. The CDR3 DNA is TGCGCCAGCAGCCAAGACACTTTGGGTGGCACCGGGGAGCTGTTTTTT. The chain links TRBV4-3 to TRBJ2-2; D gene ambiguous. The V gene lost 0 bases and the J gene lost 4 bases, with 12 bases spanning the gap. The germline CDR1 and CDR2 sequences are LGHNA and YSLEER. The length of the CDR3 is 16 residues.

V and J are TRBV6-5 and TRBJ1-5; possibly TRBD1 for D (5 bases). This CDR3 region has 14 residues. Germline CDR1 is MNHEY and CDR2 is SVGAGI. Trimming shortened V by 8 bases and J by 4 bases, and 15 bases separated the two germline ends. The CDR3 loop is CASRGGGSNQPQHF. CDR3 bases: TGTGCCAGCCGTGGGGGGGGTTCGAATCAGCCCCAGCATTTT.

The V call is TRBV21-1, the J call TRBJ1-1; the table's D call TRBD1 went unverified against the DNA. TRBV21-1 is shown as a pseudogene. The CDR3 totals 13 residues. CDR3: CASSNYFRVKAFF. The CDR3 coding sequence is TGTGCCAGCAGCAACTACTTCAGGGTGAAGGCTTTCTTT.

The chain combines TRBV19 with TRBJ1-4; weak D call: TRBD1 (5 bases). The V and J ends lost 3 bases and 5 bases respectively, with 10 bases between them. The CDR3 is made up of 14 amino acids. Germline V gene lookup returns CDR1 LNHDA and CDR2 SQIVND (reference sequence). In nucleotides, the CDR3 is TGTGCCAGTAGTATTCGGGGGACGAATGAAAAACTGTTTTTT. This codes for CASSIRGTNEKLFF.

This sequence joins TRBV6-5 and TRBJ1-6; D may be TRBD1 (6 bases). The germline CDR1 and CDR2 sequences are MNHEY and SVGAGI. Trimming cost V 6 bases and J 7 bases, with 16 bases left between them. CDR3 length equals 15 residues. CDR3 DNA sequence: TGTGCCAGCAGCAAACAGGGTCTGGGGAATTCACCCCTCCACTTT. It translates to CASSKQGLGNSPLHF.

The chain carries TRBV11-2 and TRBJ2-2; D possibly uses TRBD1 or TRBD2 (6 bases each). CDR3 length: 15 amino acids. Deletions cut 5 bases from V and 7 bases from J, with 17 bases between. Germline V gives CDR1 SGHAT, CDR2 FQNNGV. CDR3 region: CASSRRARTDGELFF. The CDR3 coding sequence is TGTGCCAGCAGCAGGAGGGCTAGGACAGACGGGGAGCTGTTTTTT.

The V call is TRBV2, the J call TRBJ2-3; no firm D call. The CDR3 extends over 15 amino acids. V gave up 3 bases and J gave up 2 bases, with 12 bases separating them. Germline CDR1 is SNHLY and CDR2 is FYNNEI. CDR3 in amino acids: CASSELGLDTDTQYF. In DNA form, the CDR3 reads TGTGCCAGCAGTGAGTTAGGGTTGGACACAGATACGCAGTATTTT.